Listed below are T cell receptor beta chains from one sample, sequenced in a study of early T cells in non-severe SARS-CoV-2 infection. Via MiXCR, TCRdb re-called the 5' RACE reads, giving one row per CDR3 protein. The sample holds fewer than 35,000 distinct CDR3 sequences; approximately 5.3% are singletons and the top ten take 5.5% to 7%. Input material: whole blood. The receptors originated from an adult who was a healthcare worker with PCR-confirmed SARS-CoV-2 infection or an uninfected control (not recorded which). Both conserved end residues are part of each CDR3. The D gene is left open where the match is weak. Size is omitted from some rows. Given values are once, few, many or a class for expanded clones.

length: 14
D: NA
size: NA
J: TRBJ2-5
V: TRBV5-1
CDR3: CASSATGFGETQYF
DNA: TGCGCCAGCAGCGCGACAGGTTTCGGAGAGACCCAGTACTTC

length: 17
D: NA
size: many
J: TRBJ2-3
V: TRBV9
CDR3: CASSFPSDPTGIDTQYF
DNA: TGTGCCAGCAGCTTCCCCTCTGACCCTACCGGGATAGATACGCAGTATTTT

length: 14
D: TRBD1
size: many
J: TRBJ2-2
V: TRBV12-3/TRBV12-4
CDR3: CASRDSRTGPSLFF
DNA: TGTGCCAGCAGGGATTCACGGACAGGCCCGTCGCTGTTTTTT

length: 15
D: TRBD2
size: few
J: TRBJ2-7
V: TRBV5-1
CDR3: CASSLALAGTYEQYF
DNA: TGCGCCAGCAGCTTGGCCCTAGCGGGTACCTACGAGCAGTACTTC

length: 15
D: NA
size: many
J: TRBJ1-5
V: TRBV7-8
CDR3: CASSLERTPYQPQHF
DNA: TGTGCCAGCAGCTTAGAACGCACACCATATCAGCCCCAGCATTTT

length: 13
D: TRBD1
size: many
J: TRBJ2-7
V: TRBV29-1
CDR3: CSVGGGGSYEQYF
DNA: TGCAGCGTTGGAGGGGGCGGTTCCTACGAGCAGTACTTC

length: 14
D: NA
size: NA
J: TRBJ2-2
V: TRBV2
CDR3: CASVGIANTGELFF
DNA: TGTGCCAGCGTAGGGATCGCGAACACCGGGGAGCTGTTTTTT

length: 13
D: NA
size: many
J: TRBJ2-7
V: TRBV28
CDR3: CASRGYVTYEQYF
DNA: TGTGCCAGCAGGGGCTACGTGACCTACGAGCAGTACTTC

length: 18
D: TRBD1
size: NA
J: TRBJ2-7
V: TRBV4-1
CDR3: CASSLRTGYPPSSYEQYF
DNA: TGCGCCAGCAGCTTACGGACAGGGTATCCCCCGAGTTCCTACGAGCAGTACTTC

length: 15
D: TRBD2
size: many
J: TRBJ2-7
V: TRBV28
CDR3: CASSPSGTVTYEQYF
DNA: TGTGCCAGCAGCCCGAGCGGGACGGTTACCTACGAGCAGTACTTC

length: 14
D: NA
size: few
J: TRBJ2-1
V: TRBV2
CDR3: CASRPPSSYNEQFF
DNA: TGTGCCAGCAGGCCCCCTAGCTCCTACAATGAGCAGTTCTTC

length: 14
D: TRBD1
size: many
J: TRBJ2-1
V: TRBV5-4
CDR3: CASSLTGQGNEQFF
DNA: TGTGCCAGCAGCTTGACGGGACAGGGAAATGAGCAGTTCTTC

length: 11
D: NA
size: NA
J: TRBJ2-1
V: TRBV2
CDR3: CASSPGQKQFF
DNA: TGTGCCAGCAGCCCCGGACAGAAGCAGTTCTTC

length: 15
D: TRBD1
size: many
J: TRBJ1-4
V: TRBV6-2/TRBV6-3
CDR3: CASRAPGTGVEKLFF
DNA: TGTGCCAGCCGCGCGCCCGGGACAGGGGTGGAAAAACTGTTTTTT

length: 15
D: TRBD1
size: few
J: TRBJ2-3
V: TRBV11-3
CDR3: CASSLGQGPTDTQYF
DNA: TGTGCCAGCAGCTTGGGACAGGGACCCACAGATACGCAGTATTTT

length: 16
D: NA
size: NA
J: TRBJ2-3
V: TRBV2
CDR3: CASSEAVSRSTDTQYF
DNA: TGTGCCAGCAGTGAAGCGGTCTCTAGGTCCACAGATACGCAGTATTTT

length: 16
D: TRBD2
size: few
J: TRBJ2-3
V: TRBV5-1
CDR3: CASSLTSASSTDTQYF
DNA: TGCGCCAGCAGCTTGACTAGCGCTTCTAGCACAGATACGCAGTATTTT

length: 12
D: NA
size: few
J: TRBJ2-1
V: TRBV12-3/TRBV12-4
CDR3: CASSLLGNEQFF
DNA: TGTGCCAGCAGTTTACTAGGAAATGAGCAGTTCTTC

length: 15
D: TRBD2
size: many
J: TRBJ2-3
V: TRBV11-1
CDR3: CASSSLAANTDTQYF
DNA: TGTGCCAGCAGCTCACTAGCGGCCAACACAGATACGCAGTATTTT

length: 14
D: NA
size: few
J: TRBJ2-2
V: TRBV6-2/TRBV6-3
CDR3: CASSYVRNTGELFF
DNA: TGTGCCAGCAGTTACGTTAGGAACACCGGGGAGCTGTTTTTT

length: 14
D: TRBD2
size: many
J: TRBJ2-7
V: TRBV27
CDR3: CASSRGSGTYEQYF
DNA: TGTGCCAGCAGTCGGGGTAGCGGGACCTACGAGCAGTACTTC

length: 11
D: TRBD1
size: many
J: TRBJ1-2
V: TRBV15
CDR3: CATQGTDGYTF
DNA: TGTGCCACGCAAGGGACAGACGGCTACACCTTC

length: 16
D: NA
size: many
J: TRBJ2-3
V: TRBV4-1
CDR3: CASSQPGPRGTDTQYF
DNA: TGCGCCAGCAGCCAGCCGGGACCCCGCGGCACAGATACGCAGTATTTT

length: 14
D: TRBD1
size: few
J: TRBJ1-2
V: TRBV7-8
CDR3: CASSRPDRVYGYTF
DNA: TGTGCCAGCAGCAGACCCGACAGGGTCTATGGCTACACCTTC

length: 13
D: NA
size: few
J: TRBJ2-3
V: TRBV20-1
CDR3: CSARDVLSGTQYF
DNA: TGCAGTGCTAGAGACGTGTTGTCCGGGACGCAGTATTTT

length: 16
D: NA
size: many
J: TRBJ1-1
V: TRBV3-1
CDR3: CASSQDRGYRNTEAFF
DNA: TGTGCCAGCAGCCAAGATCGCGGGTATCGGAACACTGAAGCTTTCTTT

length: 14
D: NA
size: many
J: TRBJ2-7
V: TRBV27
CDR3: CASSLSLSPYEQYF
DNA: TGTGCCAGCAGTTTATCGCTGAGCCCCTACGAGCAGTACTTC

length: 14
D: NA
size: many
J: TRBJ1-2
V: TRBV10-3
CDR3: CASEKRGGDYGYTF
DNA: TGTGCCAGTGAGAAGAGGGGAGGAGACTATGGCTACACCTTC

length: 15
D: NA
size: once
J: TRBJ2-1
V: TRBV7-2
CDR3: CASSLTGTANNEQFF
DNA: TGTGCCAGCAGCTTAACTGGGACTGCGAACAATGAGCAGTTCTTC